The rows below give T cell receptor beta chains drawn from one sample of a study of blood T cell repertoires in COVID-19. Sequencing used immunoSEQ multiplex PCR; TCRdb keeps in-frame clones, though not all of them. The sample includes 150,000 to 200,000 clones, roughly 84% of them seen just once. Sequencing was done on a sample of peripheral blood. The receptors shown here come from a woman aged 40 to 55 with COVID-19, enrolled during active disease. The CDR3 runs from the conserved cysteine through the conserved F or W. D genes are given only for firm matches. Some rows have no size entry. The others give once, few or many, or a class for an expanded clone.

D gene: TRBD1
clone size: .
V gene: TRBV5-4
J gene: TRBJ2-1
CDR3 DNA: TGTGCCAGCAGCCCCCCGGGACAGGAGCAGTTCTTC
CDR3 protein: CASSPPGQEQFF

D gene: .
clone size: few
V gene: TRBV5-6
J gene: TRBJ1-2
CDR3 DNA: TGTGCCAGCAGCTTTCTCGGACAGAACTATGGCTACACCTTC
CDR3 protein: CASSFLGQNYGYTF

D gene: .
clone size: .
V gene: TRBV5-8
J gene: TRBJ1-2
CDR3 DNA: TGTGCCAGCACCGTTTTCTATGGCTACACCTTC
CDR3 protein: CASTVFYGYTF

D gene: .
clone size: .
V gene: TRBV6-1
J gene: TRBJ1-5
CDR3 DNA: TGTGCCAGCAGTGACCCGGGAGGAGTCCAGCCCCAGCATTTT
CDR3 protein: CASSDPGGVQPQHF

D gene: .
clone size: .
V gene: TRBV7-9
J gene: TRBJ2-1
CDR3 DNA: TGTGCCAGCAGCTTAGTTGACTCCGACAATGAGCAGTTCTTC
CDR3 protein: CASSLVDSDNEQFF

D gene: TRBD1
clone size: few
V gene: TRBV7-8
J gene: TRBJ1-5
CDR3 DNA: TGTGCCAGCAGCTTAGTACGGACAGGGGACTCTCAGCCCCAGCATTTT
CDR3 protein: CASSLVRTGDSQPQHF

D gene: .
clone size: .
V gene: TRBV5-1
J gene: TRBJ2-2
CDR3 DNA: TGCGCCAGCAGCTTGGCAGGTACCGGGGAGCTGTTTTTT
CDR3 protein: CASSLAGTGELFF

D gene: .
clone size: .
V gene: TRBV5-6
J gene: TRBJ1-5
CDR3 DNA: TGTGCCAGCAGCTTGGCAGGTATCAGTCAGCCCCAGCATTTT
CDR3 protein: CASSLAGISQPQHF

D gene: TRBD1
clone size: .
V gene: TRBV19
J gene: TRBJ2-7
CDR3 DNA: TGTGCCAGTAGTATTACCCACTACAGCCGGGACAGGGTCCACTACGAGCAGTACTTC
CDR3 protein: CASSITHYSRDRVHYEQYF

D gene: .
clone size: .
V gene: TRBV14
J gene: TRBJ2-5
CDR3 DNA: TGTGCCAGCAGCCAAGGAGCGCTCATAGAGACCCAGTACTTC
CDR3 protein: CASSQGALIETQYF

D gene: .
clone size: .
V gene: TRBV28
J gene: TRBJ1-5
CDR3 DNA: TGTGCCAGCAGTTACGGGGACTGGGCCGCGGGACAGCCCCAGCATTTT
CDR3 protein: CASSYGDWAAGQPQHF

D gene: TRBD1
clone size: .
V gene: TRBV3-1/TRBV3-2
J gene: TRBJ1-2
CDR3 DNA: TGTGCCAGCAGCCACGGACAGGGGGGAAACTATGGCTACACCTTC
CDR3 protein: CASSHGQGGNYGYTF

D gene: .
clone size: .
V gene: TRBV4-1
J gene: TRBJ2-5
CDR3 DNA: TGCGCCAGCAGCCAAGATAGTGGCGGACAAGAGACCCAGTACTTC
CDR3 protein: CASSQDSGGQETQYF

D gene: .
clone size: .
V gene: TRBV29-1
J gene: TRBJ2-1
CDR3 DNA: TGCAGCGTTGAAAGCACTATCAATGAGCAGTTCTTC
CDR3 protein: CSVESTINEQFF

D gene: TRBD1
clone size: .
V gene: TRBV10-3
J gene: TRBJ2-3
CDR3 DNA: TGTGCCACCACGTCCCGGGACAGGTTTAGCACAGATACGCAGTATTTT
CDR3 protein: CATTSRDRFSTDTQYF

D gene: .
clone size: .
V gene: TRBV6-1
J gene: TRBJ1-5
CDR3 DNA: TGTGCCAGCAGTGAACAGGGGCATCAGCCCCAGCATTTT
CDR3 protein: CASSEQGHQPQHF

D gene: TRBD1
clone size: .
V gene: TRBV6-5
J gene: TRBJ1-4
CDR3 DNA: TGTGCCAGCAGCCCACGACAGGGGCGTGGGGAAAAACTGTTTTTT
CDR3 protein: CASSPRQGRGEKLFF

D gene: TRBD1
clone size: .
V gene: TRBV2
J gene: TRBJ2-7
CDR3 DNA: TGTGCCAGCAGTGGGGACAGGATCTACGAGCAGTACTTC
CDR3 protein: CASSGDRIYEQYF

D gene: TRBD2
clone size: .
V gene: TRBV6-1
J gene: TRBJ2-7
CDR3 DNA: TGTGCCAGCAGTGAATCGGGCGGGGGGATTTACGAGCAGTACTTC
CDR3 protein: CASSESGGGIYEQYF

D gene: .
clone size: .
V gene: TRBV5-6
J gene: TRBJ1-1
CDR3 DNA: TGTGCCAGCTCGACAGACATGAACACTGAAGCTTTCTTT
CDR3 protein: CASSTDMNTEAFF

D gene: .
clone size: .
V gene: TRBV19
J gene: TRBJ1-6
CDR3 DNA: TGTGCCAGTAGTATGGCGATGGGCTCACCCCTCCACTTT
CDR3 protein: CASSMAMGSPLHF

D gene: TRBD1
clone size: .
V gene: TRBV11-2
J gene: TRBJ1-5
CDR3 DNA: TGTGCCAGCAGCCGACCGGACAGGGAGGATCAGCCCCAGCATTTT
CDR3 protein: CASSRPDREDQPQHF

D gene: TRBD2
clone size: .
V gene: TRBV6-4
J gene: TRBJ2-2
CDR3 DNA: TGTGCCAGCAGTAGCGGGGGGACCGGGGAGCTGTTTTTT
CDR3 protein: CASSSGGTGELFF

D gene: .
clone size: .
V gene: TRBV6-5
J gene: TRBJ2-7
CDR3 DNA: TGTGCGGTCGCTCCGGGTCGGTCCTACGAGCAGTACTTC
CDR3 protein: CAVAPGRSYEQYF

D gene: .
clone size: .
V gene: TRBV2
J gene: TRBJ1-2
CDR3 DNA: TGTGCCAGCACCCCTCGGGGAGGGGCCTATGGCTACACCTTC
CDR3 protein: CASTPRGGAYGYTF

D gene: .
clone size: few
V gene: TRBV5-6
J gene: TRBJ1-2
CDR3 DNA: TGTGCCAGCAGCTTGGATCACAGACCGACTAACTATGGCTACACCTTC
CDR3 protein: CASSLDHRPTNYGYTF

D gene: .
clone size: .
V gene: TRBV3-1/TRBV3-2
J gene: TRBJ2-7
CDR3 DNA: TGTGCCAGCAGCCAAGGAAAAGCCGAGCAGTACTTC
CDR3 protein: CASSQGKAEQYF

D gene: TRBD1
clone size: .
V gene: TRBV2
J gene: TRBJ2-7
CDR3 DNA: TGTGCCAGCAGGGGACAGGGCTACGAGCAGTACTTC
CDR3 protein: CASRGQGYEQYF

D gene: .
clone size: .
V gene: TRBV6-2/TRBV6-3
J gene: TRBJ2-3
CDR3 DNA: TGTGCCAGCAGTTACAGCAATGGGGAGAGGACAGATACGCAGTATTTT
CDR3 protein: CASSYSNGERTDTQYF

D gene: .
clone size: .
V gene: TRBV6-6
J gene: TRBJ1-2
CDR3 DNA: TGTGCCAGCAGTCCCGCCGTGGCTCTGGATGGCTACACCTTC
CDR3 protein: CASSPAVALDGYTF

D gene: TRBD2
clone size: .
V gene: TRBV5-1
J gene: TRBJ2-5
CDR3 DNA: TGCGCCAGCAGCTTAGGGACTAGCGGGCAAGGGGCCCAGTACTTC
CDR3 protein: CASSLGTSGQGAQYF

D gene: .
clone size: .
V gene: TRBV5-6
J gene: TRBJ1-1
CDR3 DNA: TGTGCCAGCAGCCCGGTTGGGAGCAGGTTCACTGAAGCTTTCTTT
CDR3 protein: CASSPVGSRFTEAFF

D gene: .
clone size: once
V gene: TRBV6-5
J gene: TRBJ2-3
CDR3 DNA: TGTGCCAGCGGGGCCTCCCCCCCAGATACGCAGTATTTT
CDR3 protein: CASGASPPDTQYF

D gene: .
clone size: .
V gene: TRBV7-2
J gene: TRBJ1-1
CDR3 DNA: TGTGCCAGCAGGGAAACAGGGAACACTGAAGCTTTCTTT
CDR3 protein: CASRETGNTEAFF

D gene: .
clone size: .
V gene: TRBV5-6
J gene: TRBJ1-1
CDR3 DNA: TGTGCCAGCAGCTTGGCAGCGCCTGAAGCTTTCTTT
CDR3 protein: CASSLAAPEAFF

D gene: TRBD1
clone size: .
V gene: TRBV18
J gene: TRBJ1-2
CDR3 DNA: TGTGCCAGCTCCCCTGGGGACAGACTCTATGGCTACACCTTC
CDR3 protein: CASSPGDRLYGYTF

D gene: TRBD2
clone size: .
V gene: TRBV6-6
J gene: TRBJ2-7
CDR3 DNA: TGTGCCAGCAGTTATAACCCGGGGCTAGCGGTCTACGAGCAGTACTTC
CDR3 protein: CASSYNPGLAVYEQYF

D gene: .
clone size: .
V gene: TRBV6-7
J gene: TRBJ2-5
CDR3 DNA: TGTGCCAGCAGTTACCGACCTCGCAAGTCCGGGAGTGAGACCCAGTACTTC
CDR3 protein: CASSYRPRKSGSETQYF

D gene: .
clone size: .
V gene: TRBV14
J gene: TRBJ2-2
CDR3 DNA: TGTGCCAGCAGCTTCCGGTCACCCGGGGAGCTGTTTTTT
CDR3 protein: CASSFRSPGELFF

D gene: .
clone size: .
V gene: TRBV6-4
J gene: TRBJ1-5
CDR3 DNA: TGTGCCAGCAGCCAGGACAGAGGAGGCAATCAGCCCCAGCATTTT
CDR3 protein: CASSQDRGGNQPQHF

D gene: .
clone size: .
V gene: TRBV12-3/TRBV12-4
J gene: TRBJ2-4
CDR3 DNA: TGTGCCAGCAGTTTCAGAGGGGAGGTCATTCAGTACTTC
CDR3 protein: CASSFRGEVIQYF

D gene: .
clone size: .
V gene: TRBV9
J gene: TRBJ1-3
CDR3 DNA: TGTGCCAGCAGCACAGGGTCCGGAAACACCATATATTTT
CDR3 protein: CASSTGSGNTIYF

D gene: .
clone size: .
V gene: TRBV3-1/TRBV3-2
J gene: TRBJ2-7
CDR3 DNA: TGTGCCAGCAGCCAAGATCTGAGGTACTCCTACGAGCAGTACTTC
CDR3 protein: CASSQDLRYSYEQYF

D gene: TRBD1
clone size: .
V gene: TRBV9
J gene: TRBJ2-6
CDR3 DNA: TGTGCCAGCCGGCGCCCCGGGACAGGGGACAACTCTGGGGCCAACGTCCTGACTTTC
CDR3 protein: CASRRPGTGDNSGANVLTF

D gene: TRBD2
clone size: .
V gene: TRBV28
J gene: TRBJ2-1
CDR3 DNA: TGTGCCAGCAGTTCTGGACTAGCGGCAAACAATGAGCAGTTCTTC
CDR3 protein: CASSSGLAANNEQFF

D gene: .
clone size: .
V gene: TRBV19
J gene: TRBJ1-5
CDR3 DNA: TGTGCCAGTGATTTACAGGGAGGGAATCAGCCCCAGCATTTT
CDR3 protein: CASDLQGGNQPQHF

D gene: TRBD2
clone size: .
V gene: TRBV7-9
J gene: TRBJ2-3
CDR3 DNA: TGTGCCAGCAGCCTGGGACTAGCGGACCTCACAGATACGCAGTATTTT
CDR3 protein: CASSLGLADLTDTQYF

D gene: TRBD1
clone size: .
V gene: TRBV3-1/TRBV3-2
J gene: TRBJ1-4
CDR3 DNA: TGTGCCAGCAGCCAAGCATCAGGGACAGGGAAAAAACTGTTTTTT
CDR3 protein: CASSQASGTGKKLFF

D gene: TRBD2
clone size: once
V gene: TRBV19
J gene: TRBJ2-5
CDR3 DNA: TGTGCCAGTAGTATCAGTGGTCTGGCAGCGGGAAAGACCCAGTACTTC
CDR3 protein: CASSISGLAAGKTQYF

D gene: TRBD1
clone size: .
V gene: TRBV12-3/TRBV12-4
J gene: TRBJ2-2
CDR3 DNA: TGTGCCAGCGGGGACAGCAACACCGGGGAGCTGTTTTTT
CDR3 protein: CASGDSNTGELFF

D gene: TRBD1
clone size: once
V gene: TRBV19
J gene: TRBJ1-2
CDR3 DNA: TGTGCCAGTAACTCCGACAGGGTAGATGGCTACACCTTC
CDR3 protein: CASNSDRVDGYTF

D gene: .
clone size: .
V gene: TRBV28
J gene: TRBJ1-2
CDR3 DNA: TGTGCCAGCAGTTTACTCCTTAAAGGACAAGGCTACACCTTC
CDR3 protein: CASSLLLKGQGYTF

D gene: .
clone size: .
V gene: TRBV5-4
J gene: TRBJ2-3
CDR3 DNA: TGTGCCAGCAGCTATGGGTGGGGAGGTGGGGACAGACTTTACACAGATACGCAGTATTTT
CDR3 protein: CASSYGWGGGDRLYTDTQYF

D gene: .
clone size: .
V gene: TRBV18
J gene: TRBJ1-2
CDR3 DNA: TGTGCCAGCTCACCGATTAGTGATCCAAATAACTATGGCTACACCTTC
CDR3 protein: CASSPISDPNNYGYTF

D gene: .
clone size: few
V gene: TRBV27
J gene: TRBJ1-5
CDR3 DNA: TGTGCCAGCAAGGGGGGGGTTTATCAGCCCCAGCATTTT
CDR3 protein: CASKGGVYQPQHF